The T cell receptor beta chain under discussion was sequenced for a study of blood T cells in healthy people across ages. General study points: It was found that TCR beta diversity correlated strongly with the percentage of naive T cells.

Primed by a sample-barcoded 5' primer and a J-beta primer mix, a second PCR proceeded for 7 to 11 cycles. One entry per CDR3 protein results from TCRdb running MiXCR on the 5' RACE reads. The table shows 780,000 or so distinct CDR3 sequences, with roughly 25% occurring only once. At least ten counts were recorded for this clonotype. Its matching antigen is unknown. The CDR3 contains 13 residues. V lost 2 bases to trimming and J lost 5 bases, with 10 bases between them. From germline, CDR1 is SGHRS and CDR2 YFSETQ. This sample was shared with a second study, whose subject was T cells of mothers and their children.

What was sequenced was blood. The receptor was isolated from a boy aged 10-17 years in good health. The chain employs TRBV5-1 and TRBJ2-5; the D gene is possibly TRBD2 (6 bases). The CDR3 DNA follows: TGCGCCAGCAGCTTCGGAGGGGTCGAGACCCAGTACTTC. This encodes CASSFGGVETQYF. The variable domain in full, with the rest retrieved from reference TRBV5-1 and TRBJ2-5, is KAGVTQTPRYLIKTRGQQVTLSCSPISGHRSVSWYQQTPGQGLQFLFEYFSETQRNKGNFPGRFSGRQFSNSRSEMNVSTLELGDSALYLCASSFGGVETQYFGPGTRLLVL.